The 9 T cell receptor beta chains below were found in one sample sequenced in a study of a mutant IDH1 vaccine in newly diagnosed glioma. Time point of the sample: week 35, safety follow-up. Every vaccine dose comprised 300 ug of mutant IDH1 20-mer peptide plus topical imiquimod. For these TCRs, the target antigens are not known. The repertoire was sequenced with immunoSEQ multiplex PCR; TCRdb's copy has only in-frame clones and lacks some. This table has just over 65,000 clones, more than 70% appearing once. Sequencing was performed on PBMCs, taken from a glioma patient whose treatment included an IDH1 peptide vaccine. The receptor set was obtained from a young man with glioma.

CDR3 loop: CAWSESTYTYTF. The CDR3 DNA is TGTGCCTGGAGTGAATCAACCTACACCTACACCTTC. This rearrangement joins TRBV30 to TRBJ1-2, with D unclear. The V end lost 1 base, the J end lost 10 bases, and 13 bases lay between the germline ends. CDR1 and CDR2 (germline): GTSNPN, SVGIG (reference sequence). The CDR3 extends over 12 amino acids.

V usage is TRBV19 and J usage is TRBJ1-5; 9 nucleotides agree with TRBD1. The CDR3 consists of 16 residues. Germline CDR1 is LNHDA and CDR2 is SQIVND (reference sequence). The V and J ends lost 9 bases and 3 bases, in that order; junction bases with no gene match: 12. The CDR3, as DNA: TGTGCCAGCCGGAAGGGGGGACAGGGTTACAATCAGCCCCAGCATTTT. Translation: CASRKGGQGYNQPQHF.

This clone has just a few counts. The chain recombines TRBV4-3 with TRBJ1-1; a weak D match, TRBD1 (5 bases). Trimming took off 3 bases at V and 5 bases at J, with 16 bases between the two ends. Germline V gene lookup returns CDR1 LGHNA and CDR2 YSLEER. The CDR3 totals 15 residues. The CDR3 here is CASSQAKGPATEAFF. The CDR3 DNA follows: TGCGCCAGCAGCCAGGCGAAGGGGCCTGCGACTGAAGCTTTCTTT.

CDR3 in amino acids: CAWVGTEAEAFF. The DNA of the CDR3 is TGTGCCTGGGTCGGGACAGAAGCTGAAGCTTTCTTT. The rearrangement joins TRBV30 to TRBJ1-1, with 7 nucleotides matching TRBD1. Germline V lookup: CDR1 GTSNPN, CDR2 SVGIG (reference sequence). The ends lost 5 bases at V and 6 bases at J; junction bases unmatched: 6. CDR3 length: 12 amino acids.

The CDR3 loop reads CATSWTGTDGYTF. DNA for the CDR3: TGTGCCACCAGCTGGACAGGGACGGATGGCTACACCTTC. The gene calls are TRBV15 and TRBJ1-2; 8 positions agree with TRBD1. The germline CDR1 and CDR2 sequences are LNHNV and YYDKDF (reference sequence). The CDR3 contains 13 residues. Unmatched junction bases numbered 5, after V lost 5 bases and J lost 6 bases.

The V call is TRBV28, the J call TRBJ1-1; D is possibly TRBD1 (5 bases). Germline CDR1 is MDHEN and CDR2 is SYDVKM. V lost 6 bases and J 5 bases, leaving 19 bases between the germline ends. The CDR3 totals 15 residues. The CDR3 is CASRPGGRSRTEAFF. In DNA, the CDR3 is TGTGCCAGCAGGCCGGGGGGGAGATCTCGTACTGAAGCTTTCTTT.

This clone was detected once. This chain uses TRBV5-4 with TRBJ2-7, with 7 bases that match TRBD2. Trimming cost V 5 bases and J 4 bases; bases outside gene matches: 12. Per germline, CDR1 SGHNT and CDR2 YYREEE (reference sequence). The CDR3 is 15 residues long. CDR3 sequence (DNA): TGTGCCAGCAGACCAACTAGCGCGGGAACTTACGAGCAGTACTTC. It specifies CASRPTSAGTYEQYF.

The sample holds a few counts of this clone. For the CDR3, the DNA is TGTGCCAGCAGTGAGGGGGCCATTAACTATGGCTACACCTTC. Translated, it gives CASSEGAINYGYTF. The rearrangement joins TRBV6-1 to TRBJ1-2; D is perhaps TRBD1 (6 bases). Germline-derived CDR1 and CDR2 are MNHNS and SASEGT. V was pared by 3 bases and J by 1 base, with 9 bases between. The CDR3 sequence is 14 residues long.

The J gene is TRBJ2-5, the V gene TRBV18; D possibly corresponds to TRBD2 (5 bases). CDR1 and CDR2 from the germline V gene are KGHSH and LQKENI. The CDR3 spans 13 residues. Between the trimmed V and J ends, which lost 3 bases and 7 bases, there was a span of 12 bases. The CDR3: CASSPPLAGTQYF. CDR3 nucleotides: TGTGCCAGCTCACCCCCACTGGCGGGGACCCAGTACTTC.